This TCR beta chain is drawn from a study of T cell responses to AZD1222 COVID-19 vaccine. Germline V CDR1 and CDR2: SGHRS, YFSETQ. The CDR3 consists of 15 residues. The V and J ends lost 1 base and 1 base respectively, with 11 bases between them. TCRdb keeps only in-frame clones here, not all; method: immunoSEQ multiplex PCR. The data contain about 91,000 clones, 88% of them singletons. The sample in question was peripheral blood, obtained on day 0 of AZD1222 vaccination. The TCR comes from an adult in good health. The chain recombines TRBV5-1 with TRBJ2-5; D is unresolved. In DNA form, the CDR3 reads TGCGCCAGCAGCTTGATTTCTCGGGCCCAAGAGACCCAGTACTTC. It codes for CASSLISRAQETQYF.